Shown below are 21 T cell receptor beta chains from a single sample sequenced in a study of blood T cell repertoires in COVID-19. Data came from immunoSEQ multiplex PCR; TCRdb stores just in-frame clones and leaves some out. The sample consists of about 58,000 clones, approximately 91% of them appearing once. The sample taken for sequencing was peripheral blood. The receptors originated from a woman in her 70s with active COVID-19.

The chain is built from TRBV18 and TRBJ1-5, with 7 bases lining up with TRBD1. Germline-derived CDR1 and CDR2 are KGHSH and LQKENI. J lost 5 bases, V lost 4 bases, and 2 bases had no gene match. This CDR3 is built from 13 residues. CDR3 sequence reads: CASSHDRDQPQHF. In nucleotides, the CDR3 is TGTGCCAGCTCACACGACAGGGATCAGCCCCAGCATTTT.

This chain links TRBV9 with TRBJ2-3, with TRBD2 matching 7 bases. The V segment lost 0 bases and the J segment 1 base; nucleotides outside the gene matches: 8. This CDR3 contains 17 residues. The germline CDR1 and CDR2 sequences are SGDLS and YYNGEE. CDR3 loop: CASSVEAQGGGTDTQYF. CDR3 coding DNA: TGTGCCAGCAGCGTAGAGGCCCAGGGAGGGGGCACAGATACGCAGTATTTT. Using reference TRBV9 and TRBJ2-3 for the parts outside the CDR3, the full variable domain is DSGVTQTPKHLITATGQRVTLRCSPRSGDLSVYWYQQSLDQGLQFLIQYYNGEERAKGNILERFSAQQFPDLHSELNLSSLELGDSALYFCASSVEAQGGGTDTQYFGPGTRLTVL.

The chain couples TRBV18 to TRBJ1-1, with 7 bases identical to TRBD1. V was clipped by 7 bases and J by 0 bases; unmatched bases: 8. The germline V gene encodes CDR1 KGHSH and CDR2 LQKENI. The CDR3 has 15 amino acids. This CDR3 is CASLVGGTMNTEAFF. The CDR3 coding sequence is TGTGCCAGCTTAGTAGGGGGCACAATGAACACTGAAGCTTTCTTT.

This chain connects TRBV7-7 to TRBJ2-1, with a weak D call TRBD1 (5 bases). The CDR3 extends over 17 amino acids. Germline CDR1 reads SSHAT; CDR2 reads FNYEAQ (reference sequence). V shed 1 base and J shed 1 base, with 14 bases lying between them. The CDR3 sequence is CASSLGPQGSSYNEQFF. DNA of the CDR3: TGTGCCAGCAGCTTAGGACCGCAGGGTAGTTCCTACAATGAGCAGTTCTTC.

For the CDR3, the DNA is TGCGCCAGCAGCTTGGAACAGGGGGCCGAAGGCTACACCTTC. Translation: CASSLEQGAEGYTF. J is TRBJ1-2 and V is TRBV5-1; 9 bases map to TRBD1. The CDR3 runs to 14 residues. Germline V lookup: CDR1 SGHRS, CDR2 YFSETQ. V was pared by 0 bases and J by 8 bases, with 5 bases of the junction left unmatched.

The table lists this clone with a few counts. This chain links TRBV27 with TRBJ1-1; 8 bases line up with TRBD1. The CDR3 loop spans 15 amino acids. Trimming cost V 5 bases and J 2 bases; bases outside gene matches: 7. The germline V gene encodes CDR1 MNHEY and CDR2 SMNVEV (reference sequence). CDR3 region: CASSVPGTGNTEAFF. The CDR3 nucleotides are TGTGCCAGCAGTGTGCCCGGGACAGGAAACACTGAAGCTTTCTTT.

CDR3 DNA sequence: TGTGCCAGCAGCTTAGCGCGCAGCAGGTCCAACTATGGCTACACCTTC. Protein: CASSLARSRSNYGYTF. J is TRBJ1-2 and V is TRBV7-9; D is unresolved. Germline V gene data show CDR1 as SEHNR and CDR2 as FQNEAQ (reference sequence). CDR3 length equals 16 residues. The V gene lost 0 bases and the J gene lost 2 bases, with 13 bases spanning the gap.

V gene TRBV30 combines with J gene TRBJ2-2, with 7 bases fitting TRBD1. With 8 bases clipped from V and 0 bases from J, the junction kept 0 bases outside the gene matches. The CDR3 length is 12 residues. Germline-derived CDR1 and CDR2 are GTSNPN and SVGIG (reference sequence). The CDR3 DNA follows: TGTGCCGGGACAGCGAACACCGGGGAGCTGTTTTTT. Its translation: CAGTANTGELFF.

The chain employs TRBV6-5 and TRBJ2-7; D not certain. CDR1 and CDR2 (germline): MNHEY, SVGAGI. This CDR3 has 13 residues. V gave up 6 bases and J gave up 6 bases, with 15 bases separating them. CDR3: CASRSRGAAEQYF. The CDR3 region has the DNA TGTGCCAGCAGGTCGCGAGGTGCCGCCGAGCAGTACTTC.

The chain carries TRBV5-4 and TRBJ2-5; D ambiguous. In germline, CDR1 is SGHNT, CDR2 YYREEE (reference sequence). The CDR3 extends over 13 amino acids. Trimming cost V 2 bases and J 4 bases, with 9 bases left between them. CDR3 region: CASSFQARETQYF. CDR3 in DNA: TGTGCCAGCAGCTTCCAAGCGCGAGAGACCCAGTACTTC.

This chain connects TRBV21-1 to TRBJ2-4; TRBD2 is taken as the D call from the table, unchecked against the DNA. TRBV21-1 is flagged as a pseudogene. This CDR3 has 14 residues. The CDR3 coding sequence is TGTGCCAGCAGCAGAGAGAACCGAAAAAACATTCAGTACTTC. Its translation is CASSRENRKNIQYF.

J is TRBJ2-7 and V is TRBV27; 8 bases are shared with TRBD2. CDR1 and CDR2 from the germline V gene are MNHEY and SMNVEV (reference sequence). Germline trimming cut 0 bases from V and 3 bases from J; bases unmatched to any gene: 4. The CDR3 has 15 residues. In DNA form, the CDR3 reads TGTGCCAGCAGTTTATCGGTCGCGGGGGGCTACGAGCAGTACTTC. The encoded protein is CASSLSVAGGYEQYF.

V usage is TRBV6-6 and J usage is TRBJ2-7; no clear D. V lost 5 bases, J lost 7 bases, and 27 bases lay in between. The CDR3 spans 17 residues. The germline gives CDR1 MNHNY, CDR2 SVGAGI (reference sequence). In nucleotides, the CDR3 is TGTGCCAGCAGTCGGTTCTCTTTGGCAGGTGCGAATTGGGAGCAGTACTTC. The encoded protein is CASSRFSLAGANWEQYF.

This clone was counted a few times. This sequence joins TRBV20-1 and TRBJ2-5; TRBD1 might be the D (5 bases). The CDR3 contains 13 residues. CDR1 is DFQATT, CDR2 SNEGSKA, per germline (reference sequence). V was cut by 3 bases and J by 2 bases, with 10 bases left in between. Here the CDR3 reads CSASRQGQETQYF. The CDR3 DNA follows: TGCAGTGCTAGTCGGCAGGGTCAAGAGACCCAGTACTTC.

This rearrangement joins TRBV25-1 to TRBJ2-7; D is perhaps TRBD1 (7 bases). The V end was cut by 7 bases, the J end by 4 bases, with 14 bases between. The CDR3 length is 13 residues. Germline values: CDR1 MGHDK, CDR2 SYGVNS. The CDR3: CASKQTGTYEQYF. The CDR3 DNA sequence: TGTGCCAGCAAACAGACAGGGACTTACGAGCAGTACTTC.

The chain combines TRBV19 with TRBJ1-2; TRBD1 is a possible D gene (5 bases). There are 15 residues in the CDR3. Germline V gene sequence: CDR1 LNHDA, CDR2 SQIVND (reference sequence). V was cut by 1 base and J by 4 bases, with 13 bases left in between. The CDR3 nucleotides are TGTGCCAGTAGTATAGCGGGGGGGTCCCCCTATGGCTACACCTTC. Its translation: CASSIAGGSPYGYTF.

This chain uses TRBV20-1 with TRBJ2-3; D is undetermined. Per germline, CDR1 DFQATT and CDR2 SNEGSKA (reference sequence). Trimming took off 6 bases at V and 5 bases at J, with 9 bases between the two ends. The CDR3 is made up of 11 amino acids. CDR3 sequence (DNA): TGCAGTGCCGTATCCTTAGATACGCAGTATTTT. Residues: CSAVSLDTQYF.

This chain connects TRBV7-2 to TRBJ2-3; TRBD2 might be the D (5 bases). CDR3 length: 16 residues. Looked up from germline, CDR1 is SGHTA and CDR2 is FQGNSA. Trimming took off 3 bases at V and 2 bases at J, with 15 bases between the two ends. The CDR3 sequence: CASSFPGRLATDTQYF. Here the CDR3 DNA reads TGTGCCAGCAGCTTCCCCGGACGCCTAGCCACAGATACGCAGTATTTT.

The gene calls are TRBV5-6 and TRBJ2-7; the match to TRBD1 covers 8 bases. Trimming cost V 4 bases and J 4 bases; bases outside gene matches: 10. The CDR3 loop spans 15 amino acids. The V gene's germline CDR1 is SGHDT and CDR2 YYEEEE. CDR3 nucleotide sequence: TGTGCCAGCAGCCCCGCGCCGGACAGGGAGTACGAGCAGTACTTC. Protein sequence: CASSPAPDREYEQYF.

The gene calls are TRBV4-2 and TRBJ2-3; 11 bases are a match to TRBD2. The CDR3 totals 20 residues. Unmatched junction bases numbered 17, after V lost 4 bases and J lost 2 bases. Per germline, CDR1 LGHNA and CDR2 YNFKEQ. DNA for the CDR3: TGTGCCAGCAGCCGTCCTCTAGCGGGAGGACGCCCGGGGTCCACAGATACGCAGTATTTT. Translation gives CASSRPLAGGRPGSTDTQYF.

This clone has just one count. The rearrangement joins TRBV30 to TRBJ1-1; no reliable D call. Germline V gives CDR1 GTSNPN, CDR2 SVGIG (reference sequence). The CDR3 is 13 amino acids. Trimming shortened V by 0 bases and J by 5 bases, and 10 bases separated the two germline ends. In DNA, the CDR3 is TGTGCCTGGAGTGTCGGTCCCGAGACTGAAGCTTTCTTT. Amino acids: CAWSVGPETEAFF.